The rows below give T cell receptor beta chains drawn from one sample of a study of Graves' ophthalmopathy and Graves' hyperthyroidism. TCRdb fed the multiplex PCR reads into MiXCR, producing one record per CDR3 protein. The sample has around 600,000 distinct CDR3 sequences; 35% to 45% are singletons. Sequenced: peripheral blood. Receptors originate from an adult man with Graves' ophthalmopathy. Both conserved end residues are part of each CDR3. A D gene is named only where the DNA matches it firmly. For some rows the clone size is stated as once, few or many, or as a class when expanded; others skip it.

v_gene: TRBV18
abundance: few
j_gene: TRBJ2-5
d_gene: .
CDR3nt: TGTGCCAGCTCACCCGGTTCAGGTTACCAAGAGACCCAGTACTTC
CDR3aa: CASSPGSGYQETQYF

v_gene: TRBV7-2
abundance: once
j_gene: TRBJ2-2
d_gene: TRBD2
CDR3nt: TGTGCCAGCAGCTTCGGACTAGCGGGGAAGAACACCGGGGAGCTGTTTTTT
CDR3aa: CASSFGLAGKNTGELFF

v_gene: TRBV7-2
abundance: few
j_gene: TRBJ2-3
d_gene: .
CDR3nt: TGTGCCAGCAGCTCGTGGGGGAGCACAGATACGCAGTATTTT
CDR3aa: CASSSWGSTDTQYF

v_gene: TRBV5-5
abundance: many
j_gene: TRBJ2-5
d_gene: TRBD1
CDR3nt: TGTGCCAGCAGCGTGGGACAGGCTACTCAAGAGACCCAGTACTTC
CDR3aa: CASSVGQATQETQYF

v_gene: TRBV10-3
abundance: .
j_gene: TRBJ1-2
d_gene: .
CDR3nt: TGTGCCAGCGGGTTCGAACCGGGACCCGGATCCGGATACACCTTC
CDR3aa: CASGFEPGPGSGYTF

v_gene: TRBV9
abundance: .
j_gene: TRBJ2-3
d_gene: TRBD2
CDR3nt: TGTGCCAGCAGCGTTGGGACTAGTGGCACAGATACGCAGTATTTT
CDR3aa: CASSVGTSGTDTQYF

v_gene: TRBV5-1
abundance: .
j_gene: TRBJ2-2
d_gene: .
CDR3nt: TGCGCCAGCAGCCCAAAACTAGACTCACTGAACACCGGGGAGCTGTTTTTT
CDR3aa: CASSPKLDSLNTGELFF

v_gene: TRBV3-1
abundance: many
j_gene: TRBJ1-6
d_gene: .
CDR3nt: TGTGCCAGCAGCGGTAGGTCACCCCTCCACTTT
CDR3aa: CASSGRSPLHF

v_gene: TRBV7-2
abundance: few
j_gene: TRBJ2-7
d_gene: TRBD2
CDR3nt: TGTGCCAGCAGCTTAGCGTCTAGCGGGGGCCACTACGAGCAGTACTTC
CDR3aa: CASSLASSGGHYEQYF

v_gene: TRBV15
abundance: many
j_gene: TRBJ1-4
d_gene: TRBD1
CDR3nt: TGTGCCACCAGGGACACAGGGGGCAGGAGTGAAAAACTGTTTTTT
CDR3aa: CATRDTGGRSEKLFF

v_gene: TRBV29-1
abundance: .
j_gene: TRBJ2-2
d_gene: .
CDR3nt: TGCAGTTACCCGCACCCACCTAACACCGGGGAGCTGTTTTTT
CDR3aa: CSYPHPPNTGELFF

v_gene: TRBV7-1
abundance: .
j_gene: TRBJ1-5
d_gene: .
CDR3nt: TGTGCCAGCAGCTCCCGGACAGCCGATCAGCCCCAGCATTTT
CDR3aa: CASSSRTADQPQHF

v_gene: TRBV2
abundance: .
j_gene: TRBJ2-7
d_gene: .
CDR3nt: TGTGCCAGCAAGGGCTCGTCCTACGAGCAGTACTTC
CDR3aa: CASKGSSYEQYF

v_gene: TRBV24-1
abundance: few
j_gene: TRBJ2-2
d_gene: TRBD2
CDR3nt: TGTGCCAGCACCAGGGGGCCGACTAGCGGGGACCGGGAGCTGTTTTTT
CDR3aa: CASTRGPTSGDRELFF

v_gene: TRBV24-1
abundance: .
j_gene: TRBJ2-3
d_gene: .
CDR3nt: TGTGCCACCAGTGATTTGCAACGTGACACAGATACGCAGTATTTT
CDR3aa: CATSDLQRDTDTQYF

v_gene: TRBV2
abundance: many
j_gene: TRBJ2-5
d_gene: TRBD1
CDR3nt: TGTGCCAGCAGCGAAGACAGGGGGCGAAAAGAGACCCAGTACTTC
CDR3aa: CASSEDRGRKETQYF